This T cell receptor beta chain was captured by sequencing in a study of blood T cell repertoires in COVID-19. Study at large: Donors in the United States, Italy and Spain gave samples during acute or convalescent COVID-19.

Under the authors' procedure: The assay estimated nucleated cells by amplifying reference gene primers. The method was immunoSEQ multiplex PCR; TCRdb's version includes in-frame clones alone and lacks a portion of them. The V and J calls and clone size are taken from that table; D and trimming were inferred from the DNA. Counted here are approximately 170,000 clones, less than 85% occurring once; the ten biggest clones make up 9.5% to 15%. The V gene end was trimmed by 3 bases and the J gene end by 4 bases; junction bases not matched to a gene: 9. Germline CDR1 SGHDT, CDR2 YYEEEE. The CDR3 runs 17 residues.

The genes are TRBV5-6 and TRBJ2-2, with 10 bases lining up with TRBD2. The sample taken for sequencing was peripheral blood. The receptor was derived from a woman aged 50 to 65 with acute or convalescent COVID-19. Written as DNA, the CDR3 is TGTGCCAGCAGCTCGCCCAGCGGGGGGGCGCTCACCGGGGAGCTGTTTTTT. Protein sequence: CASSSPSGGALTGELFF.